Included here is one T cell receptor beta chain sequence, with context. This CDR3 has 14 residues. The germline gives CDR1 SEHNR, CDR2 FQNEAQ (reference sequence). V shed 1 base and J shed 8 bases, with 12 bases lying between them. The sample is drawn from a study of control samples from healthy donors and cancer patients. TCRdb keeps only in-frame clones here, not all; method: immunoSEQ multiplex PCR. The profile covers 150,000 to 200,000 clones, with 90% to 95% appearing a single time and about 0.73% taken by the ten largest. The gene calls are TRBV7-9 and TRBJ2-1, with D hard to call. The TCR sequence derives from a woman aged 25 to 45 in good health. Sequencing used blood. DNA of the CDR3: TGTGCCAGCAGCTTAGTCTTTGACGGAGATGAGCAGTTCTTC. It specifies CASSLVFDGDEQFF.